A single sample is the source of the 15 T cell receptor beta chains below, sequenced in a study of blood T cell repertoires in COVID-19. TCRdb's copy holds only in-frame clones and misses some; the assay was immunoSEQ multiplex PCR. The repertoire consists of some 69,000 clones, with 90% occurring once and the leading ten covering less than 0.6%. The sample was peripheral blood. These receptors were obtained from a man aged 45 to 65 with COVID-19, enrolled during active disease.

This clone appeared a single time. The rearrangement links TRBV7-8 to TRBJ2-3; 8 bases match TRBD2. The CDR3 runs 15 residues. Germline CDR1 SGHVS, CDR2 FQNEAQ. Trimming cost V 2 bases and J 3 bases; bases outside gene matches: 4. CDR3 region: CASSLRSGRTDTQYF. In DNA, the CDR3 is TGTGCCAGCAGCTTAAGAAGCGGGAGAACAGATACGCAGTATTTT.

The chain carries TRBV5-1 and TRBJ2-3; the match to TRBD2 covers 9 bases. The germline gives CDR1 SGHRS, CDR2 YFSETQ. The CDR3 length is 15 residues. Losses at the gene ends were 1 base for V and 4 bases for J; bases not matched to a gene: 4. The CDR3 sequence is CASSLMREGADTQYF. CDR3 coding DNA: TGCGCCAGCAGCTTGATGCGGGAGGGTGCAGATACGCAGTATTTT. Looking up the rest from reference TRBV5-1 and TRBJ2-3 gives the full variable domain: KAGVTQTPRYLIKTRGQQVTLSCSPISGHRSVSWYQQTPGQGLQFLFEYFSETQRNKGNFPGRFSGRQFSNSRSEMNVSTLELGDSALYLCASSLMREGADTQYFGPGTRLTVL.

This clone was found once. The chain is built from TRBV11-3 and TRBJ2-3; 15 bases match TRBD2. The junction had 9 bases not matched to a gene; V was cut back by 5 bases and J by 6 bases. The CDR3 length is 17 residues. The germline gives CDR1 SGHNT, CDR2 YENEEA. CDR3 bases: TGTGCCAGCAGCCCCTACGGACTAGCGGGAGGGCCTGATACGCAGTATTTT. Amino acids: CASSPYGLAGGPDTQYF.

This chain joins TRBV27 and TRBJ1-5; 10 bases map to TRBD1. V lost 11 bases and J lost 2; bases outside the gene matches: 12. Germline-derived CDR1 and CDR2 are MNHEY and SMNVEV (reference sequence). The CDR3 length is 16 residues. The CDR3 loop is CASSRIGTGGNQPQHF. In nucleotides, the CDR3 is TGTGCCTCCAGTCGCATCGGGACAGGGGGCAATCAGCCCCAGCATTTT.

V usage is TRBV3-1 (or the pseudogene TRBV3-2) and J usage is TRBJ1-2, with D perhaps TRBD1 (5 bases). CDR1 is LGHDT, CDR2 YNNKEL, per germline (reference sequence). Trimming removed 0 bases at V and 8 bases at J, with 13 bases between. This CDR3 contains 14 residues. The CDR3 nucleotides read TGTGCCAGCAGCCAAGAGGGTCAGGGCGGCGGCTACACCTTC. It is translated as CASSQEGQGGGYTF.

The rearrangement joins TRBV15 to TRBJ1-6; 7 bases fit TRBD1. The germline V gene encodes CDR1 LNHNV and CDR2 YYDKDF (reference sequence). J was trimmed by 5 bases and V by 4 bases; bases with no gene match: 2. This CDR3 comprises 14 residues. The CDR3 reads CATSKQGNNSPLHF. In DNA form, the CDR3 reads TGTGCCACCAGCAAACAGGGGAATAATTCACCCCTCCACTTT.

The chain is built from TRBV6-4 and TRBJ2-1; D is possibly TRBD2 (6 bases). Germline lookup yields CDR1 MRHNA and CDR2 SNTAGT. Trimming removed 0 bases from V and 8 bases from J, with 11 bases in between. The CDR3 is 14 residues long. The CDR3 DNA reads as TGTGCCAGCAGTGACTCGGGGGAGGTGGATGAGCAGTTCTTC. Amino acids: CASSDSGEVDEQFF.

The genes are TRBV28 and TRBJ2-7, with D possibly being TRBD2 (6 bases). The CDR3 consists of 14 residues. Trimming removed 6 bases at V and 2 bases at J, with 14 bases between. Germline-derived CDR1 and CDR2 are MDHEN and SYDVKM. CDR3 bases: TGTGCCAGCAGGGCTGGAGGGACCCCCTACGAGCAGTACTTC. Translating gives CASRAGGTPYEQYF.

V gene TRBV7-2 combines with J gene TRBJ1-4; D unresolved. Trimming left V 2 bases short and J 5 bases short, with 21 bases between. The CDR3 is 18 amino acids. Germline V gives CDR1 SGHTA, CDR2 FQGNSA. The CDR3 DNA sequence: TGTGCCAGCAGCTTATCCCCGAATTACCGTGGAGGAAATGAAAAACTGTTTTTT. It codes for CASSLSPNYRGGNEKLFF.

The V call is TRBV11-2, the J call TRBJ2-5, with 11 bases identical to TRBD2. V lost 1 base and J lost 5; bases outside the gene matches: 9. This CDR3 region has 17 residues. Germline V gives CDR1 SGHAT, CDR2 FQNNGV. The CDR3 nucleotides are TGTGCCAGCAGCTTAGTACTAGCGGGAGCGGGGGTTGAGACCCAGTACTTC. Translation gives CASSLVLAGAGVETQYF.

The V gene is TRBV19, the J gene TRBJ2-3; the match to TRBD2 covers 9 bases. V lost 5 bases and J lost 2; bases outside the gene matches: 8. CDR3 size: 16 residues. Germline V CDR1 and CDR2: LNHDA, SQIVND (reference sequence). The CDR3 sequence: CASSPAASGNTDTQYF. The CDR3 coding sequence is TGTGCCAGTAGTCCGGCGGCTAGCGGGAACACAGATACGCAGTATTTT.

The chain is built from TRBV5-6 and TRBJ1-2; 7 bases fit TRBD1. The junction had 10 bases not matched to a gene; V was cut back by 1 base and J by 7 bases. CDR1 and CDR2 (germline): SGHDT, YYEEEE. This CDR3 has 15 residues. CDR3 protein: CASSLPTGAGSGYTF. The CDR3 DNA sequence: TGTGCCAGCAGCTTGCCCACAGGGGCAGGGAGTGGCTACACCTTC.

The CDR3 sequence: CASSLGSAGGNTIYF. CDR3 sequence (DNA): TGCGCCAGCAGCCTCGGGAGCGCGGGTGGAAACACCATATATTTT. The chain is built from TRBV5-1 and TRBJ1-3; D is unclear. CDR1 is SGHRS and CDR2 is YFSETQ in the germline V gene. V was clipped by 4 bases and J by 3 bases, with 14 bases between them. The CDR3 spans 15 residues.

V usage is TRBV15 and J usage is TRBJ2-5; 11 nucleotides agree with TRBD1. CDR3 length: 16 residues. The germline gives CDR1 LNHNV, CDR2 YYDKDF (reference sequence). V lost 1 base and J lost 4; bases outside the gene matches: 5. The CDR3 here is CATSRGGQGVRETQYF. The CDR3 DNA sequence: TGTGCCACCAGCAGAGGGGGACAGGGGGTTCGAGAGACCCAGTACTTC.

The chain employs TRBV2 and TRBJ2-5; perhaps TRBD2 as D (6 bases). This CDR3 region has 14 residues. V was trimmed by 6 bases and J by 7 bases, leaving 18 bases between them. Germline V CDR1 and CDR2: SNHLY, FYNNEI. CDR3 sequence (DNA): TGTGCCAGCAGGGCGGGGTCCGTGAAGGGGACCCAGTACTTC. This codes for CASRAGSVKGTQYF.